This note documents a single TCR beta chain sequence. The authors' processing: From reference gene primer amplification, estimates of nucleated cell counts were derived. The data were produced by immunoSEQ multiplex PCR, yet TCRdb's version contains in-frame clones alone and is incomplete. V, J and clone size derive from that table, while D and trimming were established from the DNA sequence. The table records approximately 70,000 clones, around 87% of them present only once. The sample is drawn from a study of blood T cell repertoires in COVID-19. Study information: Samples representing acute and convalescent COVID-19 were sourced from the United States, Italy and Spain. Nucleic acid was either cDNA or gDNA, and it came from T cells, B-cell-depleted T cells, or PBMCs.

V lost 4 bases to trimming and J lost 0 bases, with 17 bases between them. Germline V CDR1 and CDR2: SGHDT, YYEEEE. The length of the CDR3 is 17 residues. The sequencing sample was made of peripheral blood. The clonotype originates from a man over 45 with active COVID-19. The chain couples TRBV5-6 to TRBJ1-3, with D possibly matching TRBD1 (5 bases). The CDR3 loop reads CASSQGVVGPSGNTIYF. CDR3 DNA sequence: TGTGCCAGCAGCCAAGGGGTTGTGGGGCCCTCTGGAAACACCATATATTTT.